This T cell receptor beta chain was found in a study of blood T cell repertoires in COVID-19. Original handling: Counts of nucleated cells, estimated from reference gene primer amplification, were obtained. The data were produced by immunoSEQ multiplex PCR, yet TCRdb's version contains in-frame clones alone and is incomplete. The V and J calls and clone size come from that table; D and trimming were worked out from the DNA. The table has about 130,000 clones, roughly 80% seen once; the top ten hold about a sixth. Trimming at V came to 3 bases and at J to 8 bases, leaving 5 bases not matched to a gene. The V gene's germline CDR1 is GTSNPN and CDR2 SVGIG (reference sequence). This CDR3 region has 13 residues.

The material sequenced was peripheral blood. The genes are TRBV30 and TRBJ1-1; 11 bases fit TRBD1. The TCR sequence derives from a woman in her forties or fifties with acute or convalescent COVID-19. This CDR3 is CAWRLGQGDEAFF. The CDR3 DNA follows: TGTGCCTGGAGATTGGGACAGGGGGACGAAGCTTTCTTT.